These 27 T cell receptor beta chains originate from one sample sequenced in a study of a mutant IDH1 vaccine in newly diagnosed glioma. The data were produced by immunoSEQ multiplex PCR, yet TCRdb's version contains in-frame clones alone and is incomplete. The sample has about 26,000 clones, roughly three quarters seen once. No cognate antigen is known for these TCRs. Time point noted: week 5, during vaccination. Vaccinated patients received 300 ug of mutant IDH1 20-mer peptide per dose, with topical imiquimod. This specimen consisted of PBMCs, obtained from a glioma patient whose treatment included an IDH1 peptide vaccine. These receptors originate from a man aged 40-49 years with glioma. Some clones in this sample may be carry-over from other donors' samples.

V usage is TRBV11-3 and J usage is TRBJ2-2; D remains ambiguous. There are 16 residues in the CDR3. Trimming shortened V by 1 base and J by 6 bases, and 15 bases separated the two germline ends. In germline, CDR1 is SGHNT, CDR2 YENEEA. As DNA, the CDR3 is TGTGCCAGCAGCTTAGCCACGGAGCTTCCCGCCGGGGAGCTGTTTTTT. Amino acids: CASSLATELPAGELFF.

The chain couples TRBV27 to TRBJ1-6, with D possibly TRBD1 on 6 matching bases. The V gene's germline CDR1 is MNHEY and CDR2 SMNVEV (reference sequence). The CDR3 covers 15 residues. Trimming pared 5 bases from V and 10 bases from J, leaving 18 bases between. The CDR3 DNA sequence: TGTGCCAGCAGTCAGGAGGGGGGGCTGGACTCACCCCTCCACTTT. Translation: CASSQEGGLDSPLHF.

V gene TRBV5-1 combines with J gene TRBJ1-6, with TRBD1 identical over 10 bases. The germline gives CDR1 SGHRS, CDR2 YFSETQ. There are 18 residues in the CDR3. The junction had 15 bases not matched to a gene; V was cut back by 3 bases and J by 9 bases. CDR3 amino acids: CASSSVSSGQGTLSPLHF. CDR3 coding DNA: TGCGCCAGCAGCTCGGTTAGTTCGGGACAGGGGACCCTTTCACCCCTCCACTTT.

The chain joins TRBV19 to TRBJ2-1, with 8 bases identical to TRBD1. V shed 7 bases, J shed 4 bases, and the junction held 9 bases outside the gene matches. The CDR3 is 15 amino acids. Germline V gene sequence: CDR1 LNHDA, CDR2 SQIVND (reference sequence). The DNA of the CDR3 is TGTGCCAGTACCACCGGGACAGGCATATACAATGAGCAGTTCTTC. Encoded protein: CASTTGTGIYNEQFF.

In this sample, this clone turned up a few times. This chain links TRBV10-2 with TRBJ2-1; the D is unclear. V gave up 5 bases and J gave up 10 bases, with 12 bases separating them. This CDR3 comprises 12 residues. Per germline, CDR1 WSHSY and CDR2 SAAADI. This CDR3 reads CASSPLLEEQFF. DNA for the CDR3: TGCGCCAGCAGTCCGTTATTAGAAGAGCAGTTCTTC.

Here the CDR3 DNA reads TGCGCCAGCAGCCAAGAGGGCGGCCGGGGGACCTCTCTGGGTTTCTTT. As protein: CASSQEGGRGTSLGFF. The V and J genes are TRBV4-1 and TRBJ1-1, with D tentatively TRBD1 (5 bases). V was clipped by 0 bases and J by 13 bases, with 24 bases between them. Germline values: CDR1 MGHRA, CDR2 YSYEKL. This CDR3 comprises 16 residues.

V gene TRBV30 combines with J gene TRBJ1-2; D unclear. The CDR3 length is 13 residues. V dropped 3 bases and J dropped 5 bases, with 13 bases sitting between them. CDR1 is GTSNPN and CDR2 is SVGIG in the germline V gene (reference sequence). This CDR3 is CAWSRDGFYGYTF. The DNA of the CDR3 is TGTGCCTGGAGCCGAGACGGATTTTATGGCTACACCTTC.

This clone was seen only a few times. The V call is TRBV6-6, the J call TRBJ1-1; 7 bases line up with TRBD1. Germline-derived CDR1 and CDR2 are MNHNY and SVGAGI (reference sequence). CDR3 length: 15 amino acids. V lost 4 bases, J lost 1 base, and 6 bases stayed unmatched. CDR3 DNA sequence: TGTGCCAGCAGTTGGCCGGGACAGCAGAACACTGAAGCTTTCTTT. Encoded protein: CASSWPGQQNTEAFF.

The chain links TRBV28 to TRBJ1-4; D gene unclear. Germline CDR1 MDHEN, CDR2 SYDVKM. CDR3 size: 14 residues. V lost 6 bases and J lost 4, with 12 bases in between. As DNA, the CDR3 is TGTGCCAGCAGCCCAGGCCAGCATAATGAAAAACTGTTTTTT. This sequence encodes CASSPGQHNEKLFF.

This sequence joins TRBV10-3 and TRBJ2-3; no firm D call. V was shortened by 2 bases and J by 5 bases, with 11 bases between the two germline ends. This CDR3 contains 14 residues. Germline CDR1 ENHRY, CDR2 SYGVKD. As DNA, the CDR3 is TGTGCCATCAGTGAGAGTCTATGGGGAGATACGCAGTATTTT. Its protein product is CAISESLWGDTQYF.

The chain carries TRBV7-2 and TRBJ2-1, with D tentatively TRBD1 (5 bases). The V end was cut by 10 bases, the J end by 4 bases, with 17 bases between. The CDR3 has 14 amino acids. Germline values: CDR1 SGHTA, CDR2 FQGNSA. The CDR3, as DNA: TGTGCCAACGCTAAGGGGCCCAGGTACAATGAGCAGTTCTTC. This codes for CANAKGPRYNEQFF.

The V gene is TRBV6-5, the J gene TRBJ1-6, with TRBD1 identical over 9 bases. Trimming at V came to 4 bases and at J to 10 bases, leaving 8 bases not matched to a gene. CDR1 MNHEY and CDR2 SVGAGI come from the germline V gene. This CDR3 is 15 amino acids long. The CDR3 DNA is TGTGCCAGCAGTTTCGGGACAGGGAGAGACTCACCCCTCCACTTT. As protein: CASSFGTGRDSPLHF.

The V and J genes are TRBV4-3 and TRBJ1-6, with 7 nucleotides matching TRBD1. Germline V lookup: CDR1 LGHNA, CDR2 YSLEER. This CDR3 comprises 15 residues. With 0 bases clipped from V and 10 bases from J, the junction kept 6 bases outside the gene matches. The CDR3 DNA is TGCGCCAGCAGCCAAGATCTAGGGGGCCGCTCACCCCTCCACTTT. It translates to CASSQDLGGRSPLHF.

The chain links TRBV30 to TRBJ1-3; D is undetermined. The length of the CDR3 is 12 residues. CDR1 GTSNPN and CDR2 SVGIG come from the germline V gene (reference sequence). Trimming removed 3 bases at V and 3 bases at J, with 6 bases between. CDR3 sequence: CAWRGFGNTIYF. The CDR3 DNA reads as TGTGCCTGGAGGGGGTTTGGAAACACCATATATTTT.

The gene calls are TRBV14 and TRBJ2-7; D is unclear. Trimming removed 2 bases at V and 2 bases at J, with 10 bases between. The CDR3 has 14 residues. CDR1 is SGHDN and CDR2 is FVKESK in the germline V gene. The CDR3: CASSQSSNPYEQYF. The CDR3 DNA reads TGTGCCAGCAGCCAATCGTCCAATCCCTACGAGCAGTACTTC.

This rearrangement joins TRBV7-6 to TRBJ1-1; 8 bases align to TRBD1. The germline V gene encodes CDR1 SGHVS and CDR2 FNYEAQ. The CDR3 has 14 amino acids. V was pared by 5 bases and J by 3 bases, with 5 bases of the junction left unmatched. In nucleotides, the CDR3 is TGTGCCAGCAGCCGAACAGGGGGAGACACTGAAGCTTTCTTT. This codes for CASSRTGGDTEAFF.

This clone was observed a few times. The chain employs TRBV5-6 and TRBJ1-2; TRBD1 might be the D (5 bases). V dropped 1 base and J dropped 8 bases, with 12 bases sitting between them. The CDR3 is 13 residues long. Looked up from germline, CDR1 is SGHDT and CDR2 is YYEEEE. As DNA, the CDR3 is TGTGCCAGCAGCTTGTTGAGGGGTCTGGGCTACACCTTC. The encoded protein is CASSLLRGLGYTF.

The chain couples TRBV9 to TRBJ2-3, with D possibly TRBD2 on 6 matching bases. The CDR3 runs to 16 residues. V lost 5 bases to trimming and J lost 1 base, with 17 bases between them. Per the germline V gene, CDR1 is SGDLS and CDR2 is YYNGEE. CDR3 protein: CASSLSGGVRTDTQYF. CDR3 sequence (DNA): TGTGCCAGCAGTCTGAGTGGAGGGGTCCGCACAGATACGCAGTATTTT.

This chain uses TRBV2 with TRBJ1-3; D call uncertain. Germline CDR1 and CDR2: SNHLY and FYNNEI. V dropped 4 bases and J dropped 2 bases, with 12 bases sitting between them. The CDR3 is made up of 15 amino acids. CDR3 bases: TGTGCCAGCAGTGTCACAGATTATCCTGGAAACACCATATATTTT. It yields the protein CASSVTDYPGNTIYF.

Written as DNA, the CDR3 is TGTGCCAGCCGACAGGGTCCGCTCGCTCGTAATAATTCACCCCTCCACTTT. This gives the protein CASRQGPLARNNSPLHF. The chain has TRBV19 and TRBJ1-6, with 7 bases that match TRBD1. This CDR3 region has 17 residues. Germline values: CDR1 LNHDA, CDR2 SQIVND (reference sequence). J lost 5 bases, V lost 9 bases, and 16 bases had no gene match.

The chain links TRBV6-6 to TRBJ1-3, with 8 bases matching TRBD1. This CDR3 is 15 amino acids long. The germline CDR1 and CDR2 sequences are MNHNY and SVGAGI (reference sequence). V trimming: 6 bases; J trimming: 0 bases; junction bases outside the gene matches: 4. CDR3 sequence (DNA): TGTGCCAGCAGCCGGGACAGGCTCTCTGGAAACACCATATATTTT. Protein product: CASSRDRLSGNTIYF.

This clone was observed a handful of times. This sequence joins TRBV6-5 and TRBJ2-7, with 8 bases fitting TRBD2. V was clipped by 3 bases and J by 4 bases; unmatched bases: 5. In germline, CDR1 is MNHEY, CDR2 SVGAGI. The CDR3 spans 14 residues. CDR3 loop: CASSYRGGTYEQYF. CDR3 coding DNA: TGTGCCAGCAGTTATCGGGGGGGCACATACGAGCAGTACTTC.

The gene calls are TRBV4-1 and TRBJ2-3; D unresolved. With 0 bases removed from V and 5 bases from J, the gap between germline ends came to 9 bases. The CDR3 spans 14 residues. CDR1 is MGHRA, CDR2 YSYEKL, per germline. The CDR3 loop is CASSQEGAEDTQYF. The DNA of the CDR3 is TGCGCCAGCAGCCAAGAGGGCGCGGAAGATACGCAGTATTTT.

The chain recombines TRBV19 with TRBJ2-2; TRBD1 matches 8 bases. The V and J ends lost 4 bases and 1 base, in that order; junction bases with no gene match: 2. CDR3 length equals 15 residues. Germline lookup yields CDR1 LNHDA and CDR2 SQIVND (reference sequence). The chain's CDR3 is CASSSRGRNTGELFF. In DNA, the CDR3 is TGTGCCAGTAGTAGCAGGGGGCGGAACACCGGGGAGCTGTTTTTT.

This chain joins TRBV9 and TRBJ2-7; D gene ambiguous. Germline V lookup: CDR1 SGDLS, CDR2 YYNGEE. This CDR3 contains 14 residues. V was clipped by 0 bases and J by 5 bases, with 12 bases between them. The CDR3 here is CASSVGPRWDEQYF. DNA for the CDR3: TGTGCCAGCAGCGTAGGGCCGAGATGGGACGAGCAGTACTTC. The full variable domain, its missing parts supplied by reference TRBV9 and TRBJ2-7, is DSGVTQTPKHLITATGQRVTLRCSPRSGDLSVYWYQQSLDQGLQFLIQYYNGEERAKGNILERFSAQQFPDLHSELNLSSLELGDSALYFCASSVGPRWDEQYFGPGTRLTVT.

J is TRBJ2-5 and V is TRBV18; D is ambiguous. V was pared by 0 bases and J by 3 bases, with 8 bases between. Germline lookup yields CDR1 KGHSH and CDR2 LQKENI. The CDR3 has 14 amino acids. The DNA for the CDR3 is TGTGCCAGCTCACCACCTGACGTAGAAGAGACCCAGTACTTC. Protein sequence: CASSPPDVEETQYF.

This clone was observed a single time. V and J are TRBV28 and TRBJ1-1, with a possible D match to TRBD1 (5 bases). V was clipped by 5 bases and J by 0 bases, with 16 bases between them. The length of the CDR3 is 16 residues. Germline V gene data show CDR1 as MDHEN and CDR2 as SYDVKM. CDR3 bases: TGTGCCAGCAGTAGCGCCAGGGAAAACATGAACACTGAAGCTTTCTTT. Translating gives CASSSARENMNTEAFF.